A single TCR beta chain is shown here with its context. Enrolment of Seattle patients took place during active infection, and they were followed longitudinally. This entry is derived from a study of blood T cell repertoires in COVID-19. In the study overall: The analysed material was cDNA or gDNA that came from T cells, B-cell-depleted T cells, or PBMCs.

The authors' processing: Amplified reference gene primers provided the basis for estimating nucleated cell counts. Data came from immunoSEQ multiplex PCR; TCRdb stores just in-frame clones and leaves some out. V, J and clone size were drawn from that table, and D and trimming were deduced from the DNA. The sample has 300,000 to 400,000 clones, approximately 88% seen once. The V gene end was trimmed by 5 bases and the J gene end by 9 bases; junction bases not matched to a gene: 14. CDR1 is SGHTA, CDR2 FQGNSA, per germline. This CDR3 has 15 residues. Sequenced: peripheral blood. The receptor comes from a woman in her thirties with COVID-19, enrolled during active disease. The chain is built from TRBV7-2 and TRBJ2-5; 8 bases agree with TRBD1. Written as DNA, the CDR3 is TGTGCCAGCAGCCCCAGACAGGGGCCAAGTTCGGCCCAGTACTTC. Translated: CASSPRQGPSSAQYF. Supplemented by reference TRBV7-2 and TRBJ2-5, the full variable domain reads GAGVSQSPSNKVTEKGKDVELRCDPISGHTALYWYRQSLGQGLEFLIYFQGNSAPDKSGLPSDRFSAERTGGSVSTLTIQRTQQEDSAVYLCASSPRQGPSSAQYFGPGTRLLVL.